This T cell receptor beta chain appears in the sequencing data of a study of regulatory T cells in long-lasting Graves disease. Time point denoted: persistent/refractory GD, antithyroid drugs over 5 years with positive TRAb. RNA isolated from PBMCs was used to make the TCR library. CDR1 MNHNS and CDR2 SASEGT come from the germline V gene. This CDR3 has 13 residues. A note on this clonotype: Mismatch with germline at one junction end may stem from a read error.

With iRepertoire HTBI primers and Arm-PCR of CDR3 regions, TCR beta libraries were built. TCRdb passed the multiplex PCR reads through MiXCR, listing each CDR3 protein once. The table lists under 500,000 distinct CDR3 sequences, under 25% of them singletons. The V and J genes are TRBV6-1 and TRBJ2-7; D not resolved. The specimen was peripheral blood mononuclear cells (PBMCs), collected when the disease was refractory, from a patient treated with antithyroid drugs. The TCR originated in a female donor with Graves disease. In nucleotides, the CDR3 is TGTGCCAGCAGCCCCTCCGGTATCTACGAGCGGTACTTC. Translation gives CASSPSGIYERYF.